This T cell receptor (beta chain) derives from a study of blood T cell repertoires in COVID-19. Whole-study context: From the United States, Italy and Spain came samples of acute and convalescent COVID-19.

Germline assignment: CDR1 SGHKS and CDR2 YYEKEE (reference sequence). V was shortened by 4 bases and J by 3 bases, with 14 bases between the two germline ends. CDR3 length: 15 residues. In the original analysis: From reference gene primer amplification, estimates of nucleated cell counts were derived. The assay was immunoSEQ multiplex PCR, and TCRdb's table has in-frame clones only and misses some. Clone size and V and J calls were adopted from that table, with D and trimming inferred from the DNA. The sample lists about 250,000 clones, 81% occurring once. The genes are TRBV5-5 and TRBJ1-5; maybe TRBD1 (6 bases). This clonotype originated in a woman aged 80 or over with acute or convalescent COVID-19. What was sequenced was peripheral blood. CDR3 nucleotides: TGTGCCAGCAGCACCCAACAGGGTATCAATCAGCCCCAGCATTTT. Protein: CASSTQQGINQPQHF.